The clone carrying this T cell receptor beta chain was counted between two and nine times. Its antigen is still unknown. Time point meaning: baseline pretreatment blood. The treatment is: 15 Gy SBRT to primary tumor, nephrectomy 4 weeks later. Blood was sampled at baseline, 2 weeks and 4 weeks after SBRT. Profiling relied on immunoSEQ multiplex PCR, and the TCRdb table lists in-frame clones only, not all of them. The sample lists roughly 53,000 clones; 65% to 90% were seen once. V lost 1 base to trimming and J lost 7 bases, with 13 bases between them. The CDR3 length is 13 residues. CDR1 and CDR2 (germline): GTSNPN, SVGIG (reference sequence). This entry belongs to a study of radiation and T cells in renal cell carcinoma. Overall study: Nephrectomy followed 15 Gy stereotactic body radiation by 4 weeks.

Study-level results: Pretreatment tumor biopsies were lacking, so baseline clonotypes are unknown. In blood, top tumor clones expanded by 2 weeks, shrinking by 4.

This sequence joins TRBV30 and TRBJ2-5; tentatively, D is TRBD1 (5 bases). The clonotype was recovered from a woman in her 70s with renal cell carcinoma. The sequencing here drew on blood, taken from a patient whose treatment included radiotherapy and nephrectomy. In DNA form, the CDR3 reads TGTGCCTGGAGTGCCCCAGGGCCGGGGACCCAGTACTTC. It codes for CAWSAPGPGTQYF.